This T cell receptor beta chain was observed in a study of CD8 T cells in Susac syndrome. Random hexamers primed reverse transcription of about 0.45 to 1 ug RNA. Across 54 Vbeta and 13 Jbeta, immunoSEQ multiplex PCR amplified TCR beta CDR3. A single record per CDR3 protein comes from TCRdb applying MiXCR to the immunoSEQ multiplex PCR reads. The sample includes 250,000 to 300,000 distinct CDR3 sequences, 70% to 90% of them seen just once. In the multiple sclerosis control group, patients were treatment-naive and had stable or active relapsing-remitting disease. Germline V gene lookup returns CDR1 SGDLS and CDR2 YYNGEE. V was cut by 7 bases and J by 5 bases, with 10 bases left in between. This CDR3 is built from 12 residues.

This TCR derives from a human donor with multiple sclerosis. Sequencing was done on a sample of CD8+ T cells from PBMCs. The J gene is TRBJ1-5, the V gene TRBV9; D uncertain. The CDR3 loop is CASGSGDQPQHF. DNA of the CDR3: TGTGCCAGCGGCAGCGGAGATCAGCCCCAGCATTTT.